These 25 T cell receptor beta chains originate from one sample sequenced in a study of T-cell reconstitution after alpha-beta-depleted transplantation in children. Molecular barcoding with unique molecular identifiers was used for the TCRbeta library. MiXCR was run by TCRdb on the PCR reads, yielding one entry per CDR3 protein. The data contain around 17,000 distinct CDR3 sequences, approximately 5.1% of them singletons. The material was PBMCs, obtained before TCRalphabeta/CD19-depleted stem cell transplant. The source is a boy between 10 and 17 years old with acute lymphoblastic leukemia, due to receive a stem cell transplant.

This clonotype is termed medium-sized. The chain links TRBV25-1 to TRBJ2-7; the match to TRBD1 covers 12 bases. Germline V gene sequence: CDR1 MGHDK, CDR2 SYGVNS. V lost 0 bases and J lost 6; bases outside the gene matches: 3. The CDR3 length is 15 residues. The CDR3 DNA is TGTGCCAGCAGTGAATACGGGACAGGGGGCCGCGAGCAGTACTTC. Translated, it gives CASSEYGTGGREQYF.

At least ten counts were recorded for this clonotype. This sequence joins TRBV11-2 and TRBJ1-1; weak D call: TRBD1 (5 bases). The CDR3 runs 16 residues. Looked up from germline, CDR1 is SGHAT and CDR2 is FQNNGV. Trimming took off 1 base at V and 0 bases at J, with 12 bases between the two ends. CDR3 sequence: CASSLAGGGLNTEAFF. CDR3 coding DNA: TGTGCCAGCAGCTTAGCCGGCGGGGGTCTGAACACTGAAGCTTTCTTT.

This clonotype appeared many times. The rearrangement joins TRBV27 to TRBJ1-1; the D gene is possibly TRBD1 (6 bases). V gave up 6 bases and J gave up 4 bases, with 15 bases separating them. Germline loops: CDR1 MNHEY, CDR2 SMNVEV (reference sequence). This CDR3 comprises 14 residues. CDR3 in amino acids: CASSPGTLVTEAFF. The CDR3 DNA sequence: TGTGCCAGCAGCCCGGGGACATTGGTCACTGAAGCTTTCTTT.

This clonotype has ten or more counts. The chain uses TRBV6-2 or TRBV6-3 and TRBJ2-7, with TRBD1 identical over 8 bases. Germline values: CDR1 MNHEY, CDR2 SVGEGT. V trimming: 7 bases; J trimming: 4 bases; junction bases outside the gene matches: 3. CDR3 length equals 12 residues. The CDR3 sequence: CASNGQGYEQYF. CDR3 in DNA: TGTGCCAGCAACGGACAGGGTTACGAGCAGTACTTC.

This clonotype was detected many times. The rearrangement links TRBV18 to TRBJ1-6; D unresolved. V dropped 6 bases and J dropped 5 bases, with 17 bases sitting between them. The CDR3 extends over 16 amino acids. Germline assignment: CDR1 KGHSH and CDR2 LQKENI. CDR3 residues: CASSRVSSGDNSPLHF. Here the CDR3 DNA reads TGTGCCAGCTCTCGAGTCTCCTCCGGGGATAATTCACCCCTCCACTTT.

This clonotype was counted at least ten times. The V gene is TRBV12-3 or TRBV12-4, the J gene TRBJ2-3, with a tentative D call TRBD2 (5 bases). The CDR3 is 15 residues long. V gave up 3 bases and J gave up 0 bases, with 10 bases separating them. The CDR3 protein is CASSFSGVSTDTQYF. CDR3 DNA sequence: TGTGCCAGCAGTTTTTCCGGGGTGAGCACAGATACGCAGTATTTT.

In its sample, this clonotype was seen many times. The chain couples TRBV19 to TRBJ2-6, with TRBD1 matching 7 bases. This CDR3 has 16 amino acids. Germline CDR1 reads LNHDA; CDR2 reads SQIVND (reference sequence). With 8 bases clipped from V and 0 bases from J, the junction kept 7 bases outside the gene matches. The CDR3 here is CASSAQGSSGANVLTF. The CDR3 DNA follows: TGTGCCAGTTCGGCACAGGGGAGCTCTGGGGCCAACGTCCTGACTTTC. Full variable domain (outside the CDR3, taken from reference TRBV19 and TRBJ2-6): DGGITQSPKYLFRKEGQNVTLSCEQNLNHDAMYWYRQDPGQGLRLIYYSQIVNDFQKGDIAEGYSVSREKKESFPLTVTSAQKNPTAFYLCASSAQGSSGANVLTFGAGSRLTVL.

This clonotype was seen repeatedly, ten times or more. The CDR3, as DNA: TGTGCCAGCAGCCTAACGGCACAGGGACGCGAGACCCAGTACTTC. The encoded protein is CASSLTAQGRETQYF. The chain employs TRBV3-1 and TRBJ2-5; a possible D gene is TRBD1 (6 bases). This CDR3 comprises 15 residues. Germline V CDR1 and CDR2: LGHDT, YNNKEL (reference sequence). The germline V and J ends were trimmed by 4 bases and 5 bases, with 17 bases remaining between them.

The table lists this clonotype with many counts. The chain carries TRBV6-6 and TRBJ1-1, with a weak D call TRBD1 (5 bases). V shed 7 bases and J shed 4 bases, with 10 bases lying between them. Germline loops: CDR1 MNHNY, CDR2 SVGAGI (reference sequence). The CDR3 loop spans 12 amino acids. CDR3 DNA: TGTGCCAGCAATCGGGGGGGCACTGAAGCTTTCTTT. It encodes CASNRGGTEAFF.

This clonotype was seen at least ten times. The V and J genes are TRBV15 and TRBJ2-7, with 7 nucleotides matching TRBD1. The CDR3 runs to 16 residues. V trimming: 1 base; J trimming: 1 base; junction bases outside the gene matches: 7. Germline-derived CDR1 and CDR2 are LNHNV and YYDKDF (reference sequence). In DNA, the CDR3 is TGTGCCACCAGCAGAGTAGGGACAGCGACTTCCTACGAGCAGTACTTC. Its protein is CATSRVGTATSYEQYF.

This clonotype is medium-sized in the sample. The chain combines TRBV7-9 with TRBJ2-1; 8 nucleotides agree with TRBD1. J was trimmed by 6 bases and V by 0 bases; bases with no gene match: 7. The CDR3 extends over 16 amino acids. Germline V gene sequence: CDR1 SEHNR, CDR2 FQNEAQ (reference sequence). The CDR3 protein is CASSLALGQVFNEQFF. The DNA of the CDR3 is TGTGCCAGCAGCTTAGCGCTGGGACAGGTATTCAATGAGCAGTTCTTC. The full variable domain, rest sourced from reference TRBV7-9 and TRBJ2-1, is DTGVSQNPRHKITKRGQNVTFRCDPISEHNRLYWYRQTLGQGPEFLTYFQNEAQLEKSRLLSDRFSAERPKGSFSTLEIQRTEQGDSAMYLCASSLALGQVFNEQFFGPGTRLTVL.

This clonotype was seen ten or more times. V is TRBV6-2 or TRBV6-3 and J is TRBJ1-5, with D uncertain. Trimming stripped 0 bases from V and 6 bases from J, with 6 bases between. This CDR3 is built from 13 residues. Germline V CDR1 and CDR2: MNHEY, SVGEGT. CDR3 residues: CASSYSITQPQHF. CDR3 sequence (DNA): TGTGCCAGCAGTTACTCTATAACTCAGCCCCAGCATTTT.

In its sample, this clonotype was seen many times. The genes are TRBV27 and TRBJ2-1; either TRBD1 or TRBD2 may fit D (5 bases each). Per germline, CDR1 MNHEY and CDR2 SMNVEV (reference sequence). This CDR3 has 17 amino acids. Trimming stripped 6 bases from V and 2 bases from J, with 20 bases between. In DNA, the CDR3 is TGTGCCAGCAGAACAAGAGATCGGGACGGAACCTACAATGAGCAGTTCTTC. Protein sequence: CASRTRDRDGTYNEQFF.

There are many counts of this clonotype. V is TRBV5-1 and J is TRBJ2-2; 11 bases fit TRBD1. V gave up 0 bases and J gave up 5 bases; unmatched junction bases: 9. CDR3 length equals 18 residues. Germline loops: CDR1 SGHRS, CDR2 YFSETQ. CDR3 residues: CASSLGHRDRGRTGELFF. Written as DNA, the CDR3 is TGCGCCAGCAGCTTGGGACACCGGGACAGGGGGAGAACCGGGGAGCTGTTTTTT. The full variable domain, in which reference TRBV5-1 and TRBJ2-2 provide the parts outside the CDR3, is KAGVTQTPRYLIKTRGQQVTLSCSPISGHRSVSWYQQTPGQGLQFLFEYFSETQRNKGNFPGRFSGRQFSNSRSEMNVSTLELGDSALYLCASSLGHRDRGRTGELFFGEGSRLTVL.

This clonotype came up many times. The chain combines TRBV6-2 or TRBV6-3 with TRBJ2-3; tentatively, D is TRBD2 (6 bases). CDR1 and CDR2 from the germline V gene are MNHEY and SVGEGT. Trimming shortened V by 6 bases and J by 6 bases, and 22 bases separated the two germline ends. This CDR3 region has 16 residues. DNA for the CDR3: TGTGCCAGCAGCCCCCAACTAGCAGTCGGGACGGATACGCAGTATTTT. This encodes CASSPQLAVGTDTQYF.

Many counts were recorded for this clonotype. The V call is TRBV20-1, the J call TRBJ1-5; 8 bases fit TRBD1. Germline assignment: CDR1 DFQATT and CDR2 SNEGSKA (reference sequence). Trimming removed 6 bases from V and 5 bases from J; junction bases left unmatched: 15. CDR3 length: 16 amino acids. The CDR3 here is CSATKGQGFPDQPQHF. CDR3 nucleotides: TGCAGTGCCACTAAAGGACAGGGTTTTCCCGATCAGCCCCAGCATTTT.

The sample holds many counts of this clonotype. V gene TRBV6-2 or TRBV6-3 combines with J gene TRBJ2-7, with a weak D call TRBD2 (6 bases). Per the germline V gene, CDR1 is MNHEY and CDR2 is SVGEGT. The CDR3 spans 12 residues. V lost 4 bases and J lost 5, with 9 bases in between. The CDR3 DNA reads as TGTGCCAGCAGTTGGGGGGTGGACGAGCAGTACTTC. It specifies CASSWGVDEQYF.

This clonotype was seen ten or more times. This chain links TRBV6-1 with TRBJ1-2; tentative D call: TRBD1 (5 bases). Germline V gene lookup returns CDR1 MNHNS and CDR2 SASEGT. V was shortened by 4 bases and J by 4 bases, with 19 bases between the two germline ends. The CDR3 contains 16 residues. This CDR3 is CASSGQTPNMFYGYTF. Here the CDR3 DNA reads TGTGCCAGCAGTGGACAGACCCCTAATATGTTCTATGGCTACACCTTC.

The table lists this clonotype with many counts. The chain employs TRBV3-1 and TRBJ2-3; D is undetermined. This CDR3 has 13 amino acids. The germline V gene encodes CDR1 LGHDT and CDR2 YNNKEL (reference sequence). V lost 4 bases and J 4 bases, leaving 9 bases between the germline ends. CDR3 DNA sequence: TGTGCCAGCAGCCGAGGTCACCCAGATACGCAGTATTTT. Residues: CASSRGHPDTQYF.

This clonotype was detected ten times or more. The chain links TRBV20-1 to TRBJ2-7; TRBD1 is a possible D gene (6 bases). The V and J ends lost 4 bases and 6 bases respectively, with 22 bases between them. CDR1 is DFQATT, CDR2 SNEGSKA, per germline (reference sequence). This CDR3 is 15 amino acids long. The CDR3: CSATTRDKALGEQYF. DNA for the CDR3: TGCAGTGCTACGACCCGGGACAAGGCGTTGGGCGAGCAGTACTTC.

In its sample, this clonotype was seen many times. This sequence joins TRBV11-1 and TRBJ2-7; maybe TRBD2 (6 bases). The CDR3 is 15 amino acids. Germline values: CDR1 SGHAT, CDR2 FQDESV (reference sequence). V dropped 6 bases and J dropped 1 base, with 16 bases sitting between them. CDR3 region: CASSPHWRASYEQYF. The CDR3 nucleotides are TGTGCCAGCAGTCCTCACTGGAGGGCATCCTACGAGCAGTACTTC.

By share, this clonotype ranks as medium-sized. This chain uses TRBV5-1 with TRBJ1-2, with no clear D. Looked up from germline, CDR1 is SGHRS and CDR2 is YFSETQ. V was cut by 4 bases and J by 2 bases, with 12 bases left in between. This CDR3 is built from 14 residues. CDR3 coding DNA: TGCGCCAGCAGCACCGACGGACGAAACTATGGCTACACCTTC. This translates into CASSTDGRNYGYTF.

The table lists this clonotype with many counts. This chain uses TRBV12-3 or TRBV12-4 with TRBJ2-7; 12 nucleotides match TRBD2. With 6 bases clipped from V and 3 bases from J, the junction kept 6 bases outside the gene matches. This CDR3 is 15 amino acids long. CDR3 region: CASSRTSGAGYEQYF. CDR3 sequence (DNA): TGTGCCAGCAGCCGGACTAGCGGGGCGGGCTACGAGCAGTACTTC.

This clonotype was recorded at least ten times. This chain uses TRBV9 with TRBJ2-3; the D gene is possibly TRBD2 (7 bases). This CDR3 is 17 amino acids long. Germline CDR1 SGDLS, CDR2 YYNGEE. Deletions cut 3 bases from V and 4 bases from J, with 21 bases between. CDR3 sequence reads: CASSESPRGGAADTQYF. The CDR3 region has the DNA TGTGCCAGCAGCGAGTCCCCCCGAGGGGGGGCCGCAGATACGCAGTATTTT.

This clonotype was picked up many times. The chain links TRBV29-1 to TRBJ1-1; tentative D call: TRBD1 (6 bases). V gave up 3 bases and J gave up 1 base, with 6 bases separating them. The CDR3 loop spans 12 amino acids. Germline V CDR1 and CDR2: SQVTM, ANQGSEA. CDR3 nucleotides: TGCAGCGTTGAGACAGGGAACACTGAAGCTTTCTTT. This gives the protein CSVETGNTEAFF.